The 27 T cell receptor beta chains given below trace back to one sample, sequenced in a study of control samples from healthy donors and cancer patients. The method was immunoSEQ multiplex PCR; TCRdb's version includes in-frame clones alone and lacks a portion of them. Counted here are approximately 52,000 clones, 87% occurring once; the ten biggest clones make up over 13%. Sample: PBMCs. The source of these receptors is a man aged 60-69 years with head and neck cancer.

The chain couples TRBV11-3 to TRBJ2-5; 11 bases are shared with TRBD1. This CDR3 has 16 residues. The ends lost 6 bases at V and 1 base at J; junction bases unmatched: 7. Germline CDR1 SGHNT, CDR2 YENEEA. The CDR3 nucleotides are TGTGCCAGCAGTAATTCCGGGACAGGGGGCCAAGAGACCCAGTACTTC. As protein: CASSNSGTGGQETQYF.

In its sample, this clone was seen once. The chain couples TRBV18 to TRBJ1-2; no reliable D call. V was trimmed by 5 bases and J by 2 bases, leaving 6 bases between them. The CDR3 sequence is 12 residues long. Germline V gene sequence: CDR1 KGHSH, CDR2 LQKENI. In DNA, the CDR3 is TGTGCCAGCTCATCGCCAAACTATGGCTACACCTTC. It encodes CASSSPNYGYTF.

The chain employs TRBV10-2 and TRBJ2-2; tentative D call: TRBD1 (5 bases). The CDR3 is 14 residues long. Between the trimmed V and J ends, which lost 4 bases and 6 bases, there was a span of 12 bases. Germline CDR1 reads WSHSY; CDR2 reads SAAADI. The CDR3 here is CASSVDSRAGELFF. For the CDR3, the DNA is TGCGCCAGCAGTGTTGACAGTCGGGCCGGGGAGCTGTTTTTT.

Here the CDR3 reads CASSPTGAGELFF. CDR3 nucleotide sequence: TGTGCCAGCAGCCCTACAGGGGCCGGGGAGCTGTTTTTT. The chain employs TRBV7-3 and TRBJ2-2; 7 nucleotides align to TRBD1. The CDR3 runs 13 residues. The J segment lost 6 bases and the V segment lost 5 bases, leaving 3 bases of the junction unmatched. Germline CDR1 reads SGHTA; CDR2 reads FQGTGA.

The V and J genes are TRBV18 and TRBJ2-1, with TRBD2 matching 7 bases. Germline assignment: CDR1 KGHSH and CDR2 LQKENI. This CDR3 has 16 amino acids. V dropped 3 bases and J dropped 7; count of bases not matched to a gene: 12. This CDR3 reads CASSPAGGRAVNEQFF. The CDR3 region has the DNA TGTGCCAGCTCACCGGCTGGAGGGAGGGCCGTAAATGAGCAGTTCTTC.

This sequence joins TRBV3-1 (or the pseudogene TRBV3-2) and TRBJ2-1; the D is unclear. The V gene lost 0 bases and the J gene lost 6 bases, with 21 bases spanning the gap. The CDR3 extends over 18 amino acids. From germline, CDR1 is LGHDT and CDR2 YNNKEL (reference sequence). The CDR3 region has the DNA TGTGCCAGCAGCCAAGATACGAGACGGCCTCATCTTTTCAATGAGCAGTTCTTC. Protein product: CASSQDTRRPHLFNEQFF.

The chain employs TRBV6-6 and TRBJ2-7; tentative D call: TRBD1 (7 bases). The ends were cut back, 6 bases at V and 0 bases at J, with 18 bases in the middle. There are 16 residues in the CDR3. Germline V CDR1 and CDR2: MNHNY, SVGAGI (reference sequence). The CDR3 reads CASRRRGAQDSYEQYF. For the CDR3, the DNA is TGTGCCAGCAGACGCAGGGGGGCACAGGACTCCTACGAGCAGTACTTC.

By share, this clone ranks as medium-sized (0.01 to 0.1%). The gene calls are TRBV28 and TRBJ1-6, with D tentatively TRBD1 (5 bases). CDR3 length: 16 amino acids. Trimming removed 8 bases from V and 12 bases from J, with 26 bases in between. Germline assignment: CDR1 MDHEN and CDR2 SYDVKM. CDR3 residues: CASETPGRQIIQPLHF. The CDR3 region has the DNA TGTGCCAGCGAGACCCCGGGACGGCAGATAATTCAACCCCTCCACTTT. Using reference TRBV28 and TRBJ1-6 for the parts outside the CDR3, the full variable domain is DVKVTQSSRYLVKRTGEKVFLECVQDMDHENMFWYRQDPGLGLRLIYFSYDVKMKEKGDIPEGYSVSREKKERFSLILESASTNQTSMYLCASETPGRQIIQPLHFGNGTRLTVT.

In this sample, this clone turned up once. The chain recombines TRBV2 with TRBJ1-3; D unresolved. The CDR3 loop spans 15 amino acids. CDR1 SNHLY and CDR2 FYNNEI come from the germline V gene. The ends were cut back, 5 bases at V and 0 bases at J, with 11 bases in the middle. The CDR3 reads CASSSFSGSGNTIYF. The CDR3 DNA follows: TGTGCCAGCAGTTCTTTTAGCGGCTCTGGAAACACCATATATTTT.

The chain is built from TRBV15 and TRBJ1-4, with 7 bases that match TRBD1. In germline, CDR1 is LNHNV, CDR2 YYDKDF (reference sequence). Trimming took 5 bases from V and 7 from J; bases not matched to a gene: 10. The CDR3 has 15 residues. The chain's CDR3 is CATSVETGAGEKLFF. In nucleotides, the CDR3 is TGTGCCACCAGCGTTGAAACAGGGGCGGGTGAAAAACTGTTTTTT.

This chain joins TRBV7-8 and TRBJ2-7, with a weak D call TRBD2 (6 bases). The V end was cut by 5 bases, the J end by 2 bases, with 16 bases between. This CDR3 region has 15 residues. Germline V gene lookup returns CDR1 SGHVS and CDR2 FQNEAQ. The CDR3 nucleotides read TGTGCCAGCAGCCGTCCCGGGACTGGAACCTACGAGCAGTACTTC. The encoded protein is CASSRPGTGTYEQYF.

V and J are TRBV25-1 and TRBJ2-1; D may match TRBD1 or TRBD2 (5 bases each). Germline lookup yields CDR1 MGHDK and CDR2 SYGVNS. The CDR3 consists of 13 residues. Trimming took off 6 bases at V and 10 bases at J, with 16 bases between the two ends. DNA for the CDR3: TGTGCCAGCAGCCTCTTTGGGGGTAACGAGCAGTTCTTC. It codes for CASSLFGGNEQFF. Full variable domain (missing parts from reference TRBV25-1 and TRBJ2-1): EADIYQTPRYLVIGTGKKITLECSQTMGHDKMYWYQQDPGMELHLIHYSYGVNSTEKGDLSSESTVSRIRTEHFPLTLESARPSHTSQYLCASSLFGGNEQFFGPGTRLTVL.

The chain carries TRBV4-3 and TRBJ1-1; D is uncertain. V was pared by 1 base and J by 3 bases, with 9 bases between. The CDR3 consists of 14 residues. CDR1 is LGHNA, CDR2 YSLEER, per germline. As DNA, the CDR3 is TGCGCCAGCAGCCAAGGGGAGCCCGACACTGAAGCTTTCTTT. Translation gives CASSQGEPDTEAFF.

J is TRBJ1-6 and V is TRBV6-4; the D gene is possibly TRBD1 (5 bases). Trimming shortened V by 3 bases and J by 10 bases, and 13 bases separated the two germline ends. The CDR3 runs to 14 residues. Looked up from germline, CDR1 is MRHNA and CDR2 is SNTAGT. CDR3 in DNA: TGTGCCAGCAGTGAACAATTTAGGGGATCACCCCTCCACTTT. Protein sequence: CASSEQFRGSPLHF.

This chain connects TRBV15 to TRBJ2-1; D not certain. V gave up 0 bases and J gave up 8 bases, with 14 bases separating them. Germline V lookup: CDR1 LNHNV, CDR2 YYDKDF (reference sequence). CDR3 length equals 15 residues. The CDR3 region is CATSRDPSSIYEQFF. CDR3 bases: TGTGCCACCAGCAGAGATCCGAGCAGCATCTATGAGCAGTTCTTC.

V usage is TRBV27 and J usage is TRBJ2-7, with 10 bases lining up with TRBD1. The CDR3 spans 15 residues. Germline CDR1 is MNHEY and CDR2 is SMNVEV (reference sequence). V trimming: 6 bases; J trimming: 5 bases; junction bases outside the gene matches: 10. The CDR3 sequence is CASRPFRGQGNEQYF. The CDR3 bases are TGTGCCAGCAGACCATTTAGGGGACAGGGGAACGAGCAGTACTTC.

This chain uses TRBV7-2 with TRBJ2-7, with a possible D match to TRBD1 (6 bases). V gave up 5 bases and J gave up 3 bases, with 17 bases separating them. CDR1 and CDR2 from the germline V gene are SGHTA and FQGNSA. The CDR3 sequence is 15 residues long. CDR3: CASSHSPGTRYEQYF. The DNA for the CDR3 is TGTGCCAGCAGCCATTCGCCCGGGACACGCTACGAGCAGTACTTC.

The chain couples TRBV5-6 to TRBJ2-1; no firm D call. Trimming pared 4 bases from V and 6 bases from J, leaving 14 bases between. The germline gives CDR1 SGHDT, CDR2 YYEEEE. This CDR3 has 14 residues. In DNA form, the CDR3 reads TGTGCCAGCAGCCGTTCTGGACCGGTCAATGAGCAGTTCTTC. It translates to CASSRSGPVNEQFF. Complete variable domain (other parts from reference TRBV5-6 and TRBJ2-1): DAGVTQSPTHLIKTRGQQVTLRCSPKSGHDTVSWYQQALGQGPQFIFQYYEEEERQRGNFPDRFSGHQFPNYSSELNVNALLLGDSALYLCASSRSGPVNEQFFGPGTRLTVL.

The CDR3: CASSELVGAGNSPLHF. CDR3 in DNA: TGTGCCAGCAGCGAGTTAGTTGGGGCAGGTAATTCACCCCTCCACTTT. The chain joins TRBV7-8 to TRBJ1-6; TRBD1 is a possible D gene (5 bases). The CDR3 runs to 16 residues. CDR1 SGHVS and CDR2 FQNEAQ come from the germline V gene. V was trimmed by 5 bases and J by 6 bases, leaving 17 bases between them.

This clone came up once. The chain has TRBV11-2 and TRBJ2-1, with D possibly matching TRBD1 (5 bases). Trimming removed 5 bases at V and 9 bases at J, with 20 bases between. CDR1 and CDR2 from the germline V gene are SGHAT and FQNNGV. CDR3 length equals 15 residues. CDR3 in DNA: TGTGCCAGCAGCCCAGACAGCTCCCGCACAGGTGAGCAGTTCTTC. Translating it yields CASSPDSSRTGEQFF.

The J gene is TRBJ1-1, the V gene TRBV7-9, with D unclear. Trimming pared 5 bases from V and 11 bases from J, leaving 21 bases between. The CDR3 is 14 residues long. Germline V lookup: CDR1 SEHNR, CDR2 FQNEAQ (reference sequence). Here the CDR3 DNA reads TGTGCCAGCAGCGCCCCTCCGACGGTGGATGCTGCTTTCTTT. It specifies CASSAPPTVDAAFF.

This clone has just one count. The gene calls are TRBV18 and TRBJ2-2, with D unresolved. Trimming removed 1 base from V and 1 base from J, with 7 bases in between. Germline V CDR1 and CDR2: KGHSH, LQKENI. The CDR3 has 15 residues. The CDR3 DNA sequence: TGTGCCAGCTCACCACTCGCAGGGAACACCGGGGAGCTGTTTTTT. Amino acid sequence: CASSPLAGNTGELFF.

V gene TRBV10-2 combines with J gene TRBJ1-1; the D is unclear. V was shortened by 1 base and J by 0 bases, with 9 bases between the two germline ends. The CDR3 length is 15 residues. CDR1 and CDR2 from the germline V gene are WSHSY and SAAADI. This CDR3 is CASSEWDILNTEAFF. The DNA of the CDR3 is TGCGCCAGCAGTGAGTGGGATATTTTGAACACTGAAGCTTTCTTT.

Only one count was recorded for this clone. The chain couples TRBV7-2 to TRBJ1-2; D may be TRBD1 (5 bases). Trimming stripped 5 bases from V and 4 bases from J, with 14 bases between. The CDR3 contains 14 residues. CDR1 and CDR2 from the germline V gene are SGHTA and FQGNSA. The CDR3 is CASSVQGRLYGYTF. The DNA for the CDR3 is TGTGCCAGCAGCGTCCAGGGAAGGCTCTATGGCTACACCTTC.

The V and J genes are TRBV5-1 and TRBJ1-1; D is undetermined. The CDR3 sequence is 14 residues long. Germline assignment: CDR1 SGHRS and CDR2 YFSETQ. V was trimmed by 3 bases and J by 4 bases, leaving 13 bases between them. CDR3 region: CASSSVQSGTEAFF. In DNA form, the CDR3 reads TGCGCCAGCAGCTCCGTACAGAGTGGCACTGAAGCTTTCTTT.

The chain employs TRBV7-2 and TRBJ1-1; 7 nucleotides align to TRBD1. This CDR3 comprises 17 residues. Germline CDR1 reads SGHTA; CDR2 reads FQGNSA. The V segment lost 1 base and the J segment 3 bases; nucleotides outside the gene matches: 11. CDR3 DNA sequence: TGTGCCAGCAGCTTAGGGGCCGACAGGGTAAAAGACACTGAAGCTTTCTTT. Translation: CASSLGADRVKDTEAFF.

The chain recombines TRBV18 with TRBJ1-1; D might be TRBD1 (6 bases). The germline V and J ends were trimmed by 3 bases and 0 bases, with 11 bases remaining between them. CDR3 size: 15 residues. Germline V gene data show CDR1 as KGHSH and CDR2 as LQKENI. This CDR3 is CASSPQGILNTEAFF. The CDR3, as DNA: TGTGCCAGCTCACCTCAGGGGATCTTGAACACTGAAGCTTTCTTT.